This record looks at one T cell receptor (beta chain) sequence and its context. Its antigen is currently unknown. As for the donors, each was a healthy bone marrow donor. These data belong to a study of cytomegalovirus exposure and HLA in healthy donors. Overall study findings and caveats: No immune exposure information besides CMV serostatus was available. According to a later analysis, donors in an Asian-associated ancestry cluster reportedly had fewer N-insertions than the approximately 620-donor mean. About 87% or about 30% of the time was how often most TCR beta V segments were productive, according to an earlier analysis.

The V gene's germline CDR1 is SGHRS and CDR2 YFSETQ. The CDR3 totals 15 residues. V gave up 2 bases and J gave up 8 bases; unmatched junction bases: 8. The study ran its PCR with 60 Vbeta and 13 Jbeta primers. Measured with immunoSEQ multiplex PCR; TCRdb has only the in-frame clones, and not every one. The repertoire includes under 200,000 clones, approximately 71% of them detected once, and less than 1.5% sits in the top ten. The gene calls are TRBV5-1 and TRBJ2-1, with 9 bases that match TRBD2. The sequence was obtained from a man over 45 in good health and CMV-seronegative. Material: PBMCs. The CDR3 loop is CASSFGGGALDEQFF. Here the CDR3 DNA reads TGCGCCAGCAGCTTCGGCGGGGGGGCCTTGGATGAGCAGTTCTTC.